This is a list of T cell receptor beta chains from one sample in a study of PD-1 blockade in classical Hodgkin lymphoma. Assay: immunoSEQ multiplex PCR; the TCRdb copy retains only in-frame clones and omits some. The sample has about 22,000 clones, roughly nine tenths seen once. The specimen was CD4+ T cells from blood. The source of these receptors is a human donor with classical Hodgkin lymphoma. The CDR3 runs from the conserved cysteine through the conserved F or W. Fields, in order: clone size, J gene, D gene, V gene, CDR3 protein, CDR3 DNA. D genes are given only for firm matches. Not every row has a clone size; where given, it reads once, few, many or a size class.

-,TRBJ1-5,TRBD1,TRBV19,CASSETGFNQPQHF,TGTGCCAGTAGCGAGACAGGGTTTAATCAGCCCCAGCATTTT
-,TRBJ1-2,TRBD1,TRBV5-5,CASRTPGQALRDTF,TGTGCCAGCAGGACCCCGGGACAGGCTCTGAGAGACACCTTC
-,TRBJ2-3,TRBD1,TRBV5-1,CASSFRDRATDTQYF,TGCGCCAGCAGCTTCCGGGACAGGGCAACAGATACGCAGTATTTT
-,TRBJ2-5,-,TRBV2,CASSPGLGAIGQTQYF,TGTGCCAGCAGCCCCGGGCTGGGGGCAATCGGGCAGACCCAGTACTTC
-,TRBJ2-5,-,TRBV9,CASSVGGRVETQYF,TGTGCCAGCAGCGTAGGCGGCAGGGTGGAGACCCAGTACTTC
-,TRBJ2-3,-,TRBV5-1,CASSLDGLSTDTQYF,TGCGCCAGCAGCTTGGATGGCTTAAGCACAGATACGCAGTATTTT
-,TRBJ1-2,TRBD1,TRBV6-1,CASSATGGGYGYTF,TGTGCCAGCAGTGCTACAGGGGGAGGCTATGGCTACACCTTC
-,TRBJ2-1,-,TRBV5-8,CASSLIAQEQFF,TGTGCCAGCAGCTTGATAGCACAGGAGCAGTTCTTC
-,TRBJ2-2,-,TRBV5-5,CASSYQGRGELFF,TGTGCCAGCAGCTACCAGGGTAGGGGGGAGCTGTTTTTT
-,TRBJ2-3,-,TRBV10-1,CASSPGTDTQYF,TGCGCCAGCTCTCCTGGCACAGATACGCAGTATTTT
-,TRBJ2-2,TRBD1,TRBV28,CASRDRVNTGELFF,TGTGCCAGCAGGGACAGGGTAAACACCGGGGAGCTGTTTTTT
-,TRBJ1-6,-,TRBV30,CAWNSRTNSPLHF,TGTGCCTGGAACTCGCGGACTAATTCACCCCTCCACTTT
-,TRBJ1-4,-,TRBV6-6,CASSYLFRGTNEKLFF,TGTGCCAGCAGTTACCTTTTCCGGGGCACTAATGAAAAACTGTTTTTT
-,TRBJ1-5,-,TRBV18,CASSGGNQPQHF,TGTGCCAGCTCGGGGGGAAATCAGCCCCAGCATTTT
-,TRBJ1-3,-,TRBV30,CAWSLYRVPGNTIYF,TGTGCCTGGAGCCTTTACAGGGTACCCGGAAACACCATATATTTT
-,TRBJ1-2,-,TRBV2,CASSEDGQGSGYGYTF,TGTGCCAGCAGTGAAGATGGGCAGGGAAGCGGCTATGGCTACACCTTC
-,TRBJ2-5,-,TRBV18,CASSPGAGTTETQYF,TGTGCCAGCTCACCGGGGGCCGGGACGACAGAGACCCAGTACTTC
-,TRBJ2-5,-,TRBV18,CASSRGNGDSGTQYF,TGTGCCAGCTCACGGGGAAACGGTGATAGCGGGACCCAGTACTTC
-,TRBJ1-1,-,TRBV5-1,CASSLGPANTEAFF,TGCGCCAGCAGCTTGGGCCCCGCGAACACTGAAGCTTTCTTT
-,TRBJ2-5,TRBD2,TRBV5-4,CASSSRTSGGETQYF,TGTGCCAGCAGCTCCCGGACTAGCGGGGGTGAGACCCAGTACTTC
-,TRBJ2-3,TRBD2,TRBV5-6,CASSPSGGASDTQYF,TGTGCCAGCAGCCCGAGCGGGGGGGCCTCCGATACGCAGTATTTT
-,TRBJ2-7,-,TRBV18,CASSPPARGAYEQYF,TGTGCCAGCTCACCACCGGCCCGGGGAGCCTACGAGCAGTACTTC
-,TRBJ1-2,TRBD1,TRBV4-1,CASSQDPGTGGYGYTF,TGCGCCAGCAGCCAAGATCCGGGGACAGGGGGCTATGGCTACACCTTC
-,TRBJ1-2,-,TRBV20-1,CSARSGYGYTF,TGCAGTGCTAGATCGGGTTATGGCTACACCTTC
once,TRBJ2-4,TRBD1,TRBV4-1,CASSQDLRDRLYFF,TGCGCCAGCAGCCAAGATCTCCGGGACAGGCTGTACTTCTTC
-,TRBJ2-4,-,TRBV15,CATSRVRGSGGNIQYF,TGTGCCACCAGCAGAGTTAGAGGCAGCGGCGGGAACATTCAGTACTTC
-,TRBJ1-2,TRBD1,TRBV4-3,CASSHVQGGSTSYGYTF,TGCGCCAGCAGCCACGTCCAGGGGGGGTCCACCTCCTATGGCTACACCTTC
once,TRBJ2-6,-,TRBV5-4,CASSHPSGANVLTF,TGTGCCAGCTCCCATCCGTCTGGGGCCAACGTCCTGACTTTC
-,TRBJ1-4,TRBD1,TRBV27,CTSSYPGTGEGNEKLFF,TGTACCAGCAGTTATCCCGGGACAGGGGAAGGTAATGAAAAACTGTTTTTT
-,TRBJ2-5,-,TRBV5-4,CASSRTVYQETQYF,TGTGCCAGCAGCCGAACAGTGTACCAAGAGACCCAGTACTTC
once,TRBJ2-1,TRBD2,TRBV5-1,CASSGGLAGVSYNEQFF,TGCGCCAGCAGCGGGGGACTAGCGGGGGTTTCCTACAATGAGCAGTTCTTC
-,TRBJ1-5,-,TRBV27,CASSLWGGVGQPQHF,TGTGCCAGCAGTTTATGGGGGGGGGTAGGTCAGCCCCAGCATTTT
-,TRBJ1-2,TRBD1,TRBV28,CASSMMDRGGGYTF,TGTGCCAGCAGCATGATGGACAGGGGAGGAGGCTACACCTTC
-,TRBJ2-2,-,TRBV28,CASSFGGVNTGELFF,TGTGCCAGCAGTTTCGGCGGGGTGAACACCGGGGAGCTGTTTTTT